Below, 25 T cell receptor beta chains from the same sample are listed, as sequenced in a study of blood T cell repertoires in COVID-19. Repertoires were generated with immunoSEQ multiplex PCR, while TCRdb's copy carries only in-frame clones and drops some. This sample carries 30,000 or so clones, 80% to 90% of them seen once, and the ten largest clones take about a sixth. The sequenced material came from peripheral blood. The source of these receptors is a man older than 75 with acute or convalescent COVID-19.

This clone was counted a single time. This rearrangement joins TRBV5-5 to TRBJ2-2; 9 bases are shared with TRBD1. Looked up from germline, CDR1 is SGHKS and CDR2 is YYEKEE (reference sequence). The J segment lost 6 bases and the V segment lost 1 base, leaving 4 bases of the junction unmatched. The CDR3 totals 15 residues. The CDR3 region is CASSLWTGVSGELFF. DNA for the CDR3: TGTGCCAGCAGCTTGTGGACAGGGGTGTCCGGGGAGCTGTTTTTT.

The CDR3 DNA reads as TGCGCCAGCAAGAGGGAGTCGAGCACAGATACGCAGTATTTT. Its translation is CASKRESSTDTQYF. The chain employs TRBV5-1 and TRBJ2-3, with a tentative D call TRBD2 (5 bases). The CDR3 runs 14 residues. CDR1 SGHRS and CDR2 YFSETQ come from the germline V gene. The V and J ends lost 6 bases and 0 bases respectively, with 11 bases between them.

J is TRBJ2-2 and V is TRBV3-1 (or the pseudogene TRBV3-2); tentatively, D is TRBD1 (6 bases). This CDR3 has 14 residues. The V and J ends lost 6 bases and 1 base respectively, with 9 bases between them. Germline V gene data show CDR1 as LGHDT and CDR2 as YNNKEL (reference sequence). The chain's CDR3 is CASRLQGNTGELFF. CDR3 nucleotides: TGTGCCAGCAGACTACAGGGGAACACCGGGGAGCTGTTTTTT.

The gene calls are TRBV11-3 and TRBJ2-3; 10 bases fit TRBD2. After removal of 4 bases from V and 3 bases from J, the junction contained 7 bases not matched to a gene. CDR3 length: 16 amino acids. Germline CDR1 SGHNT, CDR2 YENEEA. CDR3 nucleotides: TGTGCCAGCAGCTCCCGAGCGGGGGGGCCGACAGATACGCAGTATTTT. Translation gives CASSSRAGGPTDTQYF. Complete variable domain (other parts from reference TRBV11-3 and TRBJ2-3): EAGVVQSPRYKIIEKKQPVAFWCNPISGHNTLYWYLQNLGQGPELLIRYENEEAVDDSQLPKDRFSAERLKGVDSTLKIQPAELGDSAVYLCASSSRAGGPTDTQYFGPGTRLTVL.

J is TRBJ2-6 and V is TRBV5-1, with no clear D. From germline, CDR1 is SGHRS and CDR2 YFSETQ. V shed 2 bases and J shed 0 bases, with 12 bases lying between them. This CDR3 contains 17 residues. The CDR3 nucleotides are TGCGCCAGCAGCTTTTCTACAGTAGACTCTGGGGCCAACGTCCTGACTTTC. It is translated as CASSFSTVDSGANVLTF. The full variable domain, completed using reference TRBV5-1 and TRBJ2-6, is KAGVTQTPRYLIKTRGQQVTLSCSPISGHRSVSWYQQTPGQGLQFLFEYFSETQRNKGNFPGRFSGRQFSNSRSEMNVSTLELGDSALYLCASSFSTVDSGANVLTFGAGSRLTVL.

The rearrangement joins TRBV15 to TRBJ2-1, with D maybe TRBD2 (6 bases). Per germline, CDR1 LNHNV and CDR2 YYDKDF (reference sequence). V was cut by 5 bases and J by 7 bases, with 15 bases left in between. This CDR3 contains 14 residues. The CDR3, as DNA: TGTGCCACCAGCCGACTAGTCGGAGGGAATGAGCAGTTCTTC. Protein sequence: CATSRLVGGNEQFF.

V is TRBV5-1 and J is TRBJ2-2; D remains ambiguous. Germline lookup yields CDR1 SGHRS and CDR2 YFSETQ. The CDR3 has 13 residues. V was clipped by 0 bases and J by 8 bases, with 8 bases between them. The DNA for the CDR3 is TGCGCCAGCAGCTTGGACATCCTGGGGGAGCTGTTTTTT. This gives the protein CASSLDILGELFF.

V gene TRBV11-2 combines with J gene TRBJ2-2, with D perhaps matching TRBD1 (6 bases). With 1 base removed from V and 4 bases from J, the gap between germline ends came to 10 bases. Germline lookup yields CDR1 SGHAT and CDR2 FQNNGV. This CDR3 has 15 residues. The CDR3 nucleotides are TGTGCCAGCAGCTTAGGATCACAGGGCACCGGGGAGCTGTTTTTT. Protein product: CASSLGSQGTGELFF.

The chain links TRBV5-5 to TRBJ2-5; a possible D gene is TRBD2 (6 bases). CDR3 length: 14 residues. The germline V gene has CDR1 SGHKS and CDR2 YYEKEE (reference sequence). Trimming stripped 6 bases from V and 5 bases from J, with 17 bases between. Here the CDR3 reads CASNSMEGVETQYF. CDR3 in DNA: TGTGCCAGCAACTCTATGGAGGGTGTCGAGACCCAGTACTTC.

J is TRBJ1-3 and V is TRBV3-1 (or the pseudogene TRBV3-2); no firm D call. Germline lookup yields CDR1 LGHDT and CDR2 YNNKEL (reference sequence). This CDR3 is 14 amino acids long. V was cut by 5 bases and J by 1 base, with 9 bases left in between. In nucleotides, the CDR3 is TGTGCCAGCAGCTGGTCGGGATCTGGAAACACCATATATTTT. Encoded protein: CASSWSGSGNTIYF.

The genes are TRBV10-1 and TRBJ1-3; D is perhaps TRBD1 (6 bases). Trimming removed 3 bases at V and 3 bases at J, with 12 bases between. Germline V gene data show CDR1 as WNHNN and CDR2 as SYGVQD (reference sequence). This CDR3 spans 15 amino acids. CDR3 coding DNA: TGCGCCAGCAGTGACCCGGACAGTGGTGGAAACACCATATATTTT. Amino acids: CASSDPDSGGNTIYF.

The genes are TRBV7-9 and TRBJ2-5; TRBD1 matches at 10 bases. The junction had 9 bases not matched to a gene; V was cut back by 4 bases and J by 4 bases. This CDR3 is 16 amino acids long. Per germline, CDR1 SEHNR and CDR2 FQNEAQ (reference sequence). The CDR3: CASSYFGTGAGETQYF. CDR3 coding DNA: TGTGCCAGCAGCTATTTCGGGACAGGGGCAGGAGAGACCCAGTACTTC. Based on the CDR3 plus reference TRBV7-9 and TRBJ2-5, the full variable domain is DTGVSQNPRHKITKRGQNVTFRCDPISEHNRLYWYRQTLGQGPEFLTYFQNEAQLEKSRLLSDRFSAERPKGSFSTLEIQRTEQGDSAMYLCASSYFGTGAGETQYFGPGTRLLVL.

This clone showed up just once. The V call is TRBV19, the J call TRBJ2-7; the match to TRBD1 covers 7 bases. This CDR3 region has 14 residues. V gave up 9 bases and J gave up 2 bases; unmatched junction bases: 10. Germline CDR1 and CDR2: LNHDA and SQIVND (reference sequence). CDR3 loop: CASRMGQTTYEQYF. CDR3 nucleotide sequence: TGTGCCAGCAGGATGGGACAGACAACCTACGAGCAGTACTTC.

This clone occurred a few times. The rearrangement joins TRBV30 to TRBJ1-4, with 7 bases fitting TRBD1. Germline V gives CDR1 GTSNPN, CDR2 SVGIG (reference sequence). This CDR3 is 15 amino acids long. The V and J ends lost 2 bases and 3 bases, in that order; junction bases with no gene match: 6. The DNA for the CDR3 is TGTGCCTGGAGTATCAGGGGGGCGCCTAATGAAAAACTGTTTTTT. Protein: CAWSIRGAPNEKLFF. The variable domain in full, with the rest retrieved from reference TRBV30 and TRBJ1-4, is SQTIHQWPATLVQPVGSPLSLECTVEGTSNPNLYWYRQAAGRGLQLLFYSVGIGQISSEVPQNLSASRPQDRQFILSSKKLLLSDSGFYLCAWSIRGAPNEKLFFGSGTQLSVL.

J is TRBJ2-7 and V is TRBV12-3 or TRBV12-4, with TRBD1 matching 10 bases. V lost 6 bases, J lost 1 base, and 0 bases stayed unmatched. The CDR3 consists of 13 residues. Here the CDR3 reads CASRGQGSYEQYF. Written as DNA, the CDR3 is TGTGCCAGCAGGGGACAGGGGTCCTACGAGCAGTACTTC.

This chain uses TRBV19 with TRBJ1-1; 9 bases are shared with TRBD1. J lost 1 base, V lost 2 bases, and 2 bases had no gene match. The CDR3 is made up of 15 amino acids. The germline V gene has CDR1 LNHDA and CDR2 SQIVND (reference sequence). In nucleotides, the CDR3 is TGTGCCAGTAGTATAACGGGACAGGGGAACACTGAAGCTTTCTTT. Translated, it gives CASSITGQGNTEAFF.

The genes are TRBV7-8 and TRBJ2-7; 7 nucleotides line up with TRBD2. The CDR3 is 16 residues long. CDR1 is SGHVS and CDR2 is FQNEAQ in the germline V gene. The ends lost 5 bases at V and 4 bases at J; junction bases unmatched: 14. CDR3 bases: TGTGCCAGCAGCGTTCCCCGGGGGGTGGATTGGTACGAGCAGTACTTC. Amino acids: CASSVPRGVDWYEQYF.

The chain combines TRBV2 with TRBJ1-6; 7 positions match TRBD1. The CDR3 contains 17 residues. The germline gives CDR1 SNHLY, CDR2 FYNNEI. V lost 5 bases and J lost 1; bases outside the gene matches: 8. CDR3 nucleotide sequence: TGTGCCAGCAGTATGAACAGGGGCTGGTCCTATAATTCACCCCTCCACTTT. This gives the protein CASSMNRGWSYNSPLHF.

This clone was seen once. The DNA for the CDR3 is TGCGCCAGCCGCACCCCCGGGACAGGGAGTCCCCAGTACTTC. Translating gives CASRTPGTGSPQYF. This sequence joins TRBV5-1 and TRBJ2-5, with 9 bases identical to TRBD1. CDR3 length equals 14 residues. From germline, CDR1 is SGHRS and CDR2 YFSETQ. Trimming removed 7 bases from V and 9 bases from J; junction bases left unmatched: 13.

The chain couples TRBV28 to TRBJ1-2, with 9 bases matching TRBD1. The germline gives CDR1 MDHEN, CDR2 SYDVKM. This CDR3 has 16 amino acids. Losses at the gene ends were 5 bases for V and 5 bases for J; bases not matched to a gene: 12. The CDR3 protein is CASSVTGGALRYGYTF. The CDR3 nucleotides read TGTGCCAGCAGTGTAACAGGGGGCGCCCTTAGGTATGGCTACACCTTC.

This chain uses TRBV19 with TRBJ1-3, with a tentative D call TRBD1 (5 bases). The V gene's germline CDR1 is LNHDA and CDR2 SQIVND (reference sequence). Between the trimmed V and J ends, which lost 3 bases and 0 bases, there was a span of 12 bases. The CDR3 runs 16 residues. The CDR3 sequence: CASSIGGGYSGNTIYF. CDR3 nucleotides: TGTGCCAGTAGTATCGGGGGAGGTTACTCTGGAAACACCATATATTTT.

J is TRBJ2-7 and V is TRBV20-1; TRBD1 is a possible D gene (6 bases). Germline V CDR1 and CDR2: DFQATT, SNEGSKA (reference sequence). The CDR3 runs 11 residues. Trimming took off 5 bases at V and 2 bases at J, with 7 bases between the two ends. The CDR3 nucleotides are TGCAGTGCTGAGGGGGCCTACGAGCAGTACTTC. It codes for CSAEGAYEQYF.

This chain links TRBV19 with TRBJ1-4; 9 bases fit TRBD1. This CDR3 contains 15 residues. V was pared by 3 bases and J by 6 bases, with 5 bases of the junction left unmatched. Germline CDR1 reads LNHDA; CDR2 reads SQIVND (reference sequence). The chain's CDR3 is CASSINRGHDEKLFF. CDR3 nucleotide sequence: TGTGCCAGTAGTATCAACAGGGGGCATGATGAAAAACTGTTTTTT.

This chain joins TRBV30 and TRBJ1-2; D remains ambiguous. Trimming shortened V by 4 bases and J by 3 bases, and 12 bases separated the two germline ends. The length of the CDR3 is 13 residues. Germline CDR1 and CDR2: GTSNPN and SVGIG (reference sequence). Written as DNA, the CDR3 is TGTGCCTGGACCCCGTCATTAGACTATGGCTACACCTTC. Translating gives CAWTPSLDYGYTF.

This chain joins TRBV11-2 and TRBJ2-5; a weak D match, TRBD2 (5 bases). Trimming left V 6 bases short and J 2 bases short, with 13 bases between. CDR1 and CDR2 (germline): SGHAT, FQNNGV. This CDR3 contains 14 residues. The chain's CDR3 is CASRGPGWQETQYF. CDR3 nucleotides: TGTGCCAGCAGGGGCCCGGGATGGCAAGAGACCCAGTACTTC.